This T cell receptor (beta chain) emerged from a study of shared clonotypes between healthy human individuals (dated by TCRdb to about 2020). Some background on the complete study: A couple of women and a few men aged 18 to 49 years were included in the cohort. For each donor, CD4 naive and CD4 memory were each given three plates, CD8 naive was given two plates, and CD8 memory was given one plate. To estimate repertoire size and how much clonotypes are shared between individuals, the study performed deep sequencing of blood TCR repertoires from roughly five healthy adults. Libraries were prepared and TCR repertoires were sequenced by different laboratories using diverse techniques, in order to increase sequencing depth and limit assay-specific biases. Per donor, leukapheresis produced somewhere between about 0.94 and 9 billion PBMCs.

Using the deep immunoSEQ assay, multiplex PCR amplified TCR CDR3 regions from genomic DNA. Genomic DNA extracted from each cell subset was distributed evenly over all wells of several immunoSEQ 96-well plates, and each plate served as one replicate. Each replicate PCR for sorted subsets received around 0.2 ug genomic DNA, equal to roughly 29,000 T cell genomes. Purified libraries were quantified with a Qubit 3.0 fluorometer, sized on a Bioanalyzer 2100, and re-quantified with the KAPA Library Quantification kit. Each immunoSEQ 96-well plate was sequenced on its own single-read 150-cycle Illumina NextSeq 550 flow cell. Under the source paper's analysis protocol: Because only junctional sequences without quality scores were contained in the immunoSEQ output, filtering matching that applied to full-length reads could not be performed. Sequences were annotated with PyIR, a Python wrapper for IgBLAST v1.9, and V/J genes and CDR3 were assigned using IMGT germline references. Reads were removed for weak V/J assignments (E-value above 1e-6), missing CDR3, stop codons, out-of-frame junctions, or ambiguous translated residues. V3J clonotypes were defined as sequences sharing the same inferred V gene, J gene, and CDR3 amino acid sequence. To compute the percentage overlap between repertoires, the number of shared unique clonotypes was divided by the size of the smaller repertoire. Three approaches were used to assess repertoire richness: RTK rarefaction, the Chao1 estimator, and Recon v2.1 estimates of unobserved clonotypes. Generation probabilities for all TCRbeta clonotypes obtained by the gDNA method from four donors were computed using OLGA. The source is immuneACCESS, and TCRdb retained only in-frame sequences with V and J called. Part of the clones is not carried over; for the studies checked, unresolved V genes explain less than half of this, and the remainder is unexplained. V and J calls and clone size follow that table, whereas D and trimming were derived from the DNA. In this sample the table shows about a million clones, 70% to 80% of which occur a single time. The ten largest clonotypes hold more than 0.85% of the sample.

Healthy HIV-negative adults with no recently reported acute infections or vaccinations were included as donors. Only Caucasian adults living in Nashville, Tennessee, USA were represented among the donors. CD4+ T cells were enriched by magnetic negative selection; naive cells were then positively selected on CD45RA, and the negative fraction formed the memory subset. Blood was obtained by leukapheresis, after which PBMCs were separated by Ficoll-Histopaque density gradient centrifugation and cryopreserved in liquid nitrogen vapor phase. Purity and quantity of every magnetically sorted T cell population were checked by analytical flow cytometry. From each sorted fraction, genomic DNA was isolated and quantified by UV absorbance on a Nanodrop 2000c. This clone was found once. Its recognized antigen is unknown. Base qualities are not provided; no much larger clone lies one nucleotide away. What the research found in general, with its limitations: Based on pairwise subsampling, the degree of clonotype sharing among donors was expected to be affected by sequencing depth. The genetic and exposure-history diversity represented was limited by the small number of donors. Roughly 5% of naive CD4, 3.5% of naive CD8, about 2.4% of memory CD4, and 0.4% of memory CD8 clonotypes were shared across four donors. Rarefaction of sorted-subset datasets indicated incomplete sequencing despite the large sequencing depth. Compared with non-shared clonotypes, the clonotypes found in all four sorted-subset donors had higher generation probabilities. Naive subsets generally had larger estimated clonotype richness than memory subsets. Only blood was sampled, and tissue TCR repertoires likely differ from those in blood.

There are 14 amino acids in the CDR3, from cysteine to phenylalanine inclusive. Of the read, only the CDR3 DNA is kept; its 42 bases are in frame from base 1. CDR1 and CDR2, looked up from the germline V gene, are SGHTA and FQGTGA. V was cut back by 5 bases and J by 2 bases, leaving a gap of 12 bases between them. The sequence was obtained from a man aged 18 to 35 in good health. Some clones in this sample may be carry-over from other donors' samples. The material sequenced was memory CD4+ T cells from PBMCs. The cell subset or site tag for this specimen amounts to: CD45RA-negative fraction. Recombination connected TRBV7-3 to TRBJ2-5; 6 matching bases give a weak D call of TRBD1. The CDR3 reads as follows: CASSKWTAQETQYF. The sequenced DNA: TGTGCCAGCAGCAAATGGACAGCTCAAGAGACCCAGTACTTC.